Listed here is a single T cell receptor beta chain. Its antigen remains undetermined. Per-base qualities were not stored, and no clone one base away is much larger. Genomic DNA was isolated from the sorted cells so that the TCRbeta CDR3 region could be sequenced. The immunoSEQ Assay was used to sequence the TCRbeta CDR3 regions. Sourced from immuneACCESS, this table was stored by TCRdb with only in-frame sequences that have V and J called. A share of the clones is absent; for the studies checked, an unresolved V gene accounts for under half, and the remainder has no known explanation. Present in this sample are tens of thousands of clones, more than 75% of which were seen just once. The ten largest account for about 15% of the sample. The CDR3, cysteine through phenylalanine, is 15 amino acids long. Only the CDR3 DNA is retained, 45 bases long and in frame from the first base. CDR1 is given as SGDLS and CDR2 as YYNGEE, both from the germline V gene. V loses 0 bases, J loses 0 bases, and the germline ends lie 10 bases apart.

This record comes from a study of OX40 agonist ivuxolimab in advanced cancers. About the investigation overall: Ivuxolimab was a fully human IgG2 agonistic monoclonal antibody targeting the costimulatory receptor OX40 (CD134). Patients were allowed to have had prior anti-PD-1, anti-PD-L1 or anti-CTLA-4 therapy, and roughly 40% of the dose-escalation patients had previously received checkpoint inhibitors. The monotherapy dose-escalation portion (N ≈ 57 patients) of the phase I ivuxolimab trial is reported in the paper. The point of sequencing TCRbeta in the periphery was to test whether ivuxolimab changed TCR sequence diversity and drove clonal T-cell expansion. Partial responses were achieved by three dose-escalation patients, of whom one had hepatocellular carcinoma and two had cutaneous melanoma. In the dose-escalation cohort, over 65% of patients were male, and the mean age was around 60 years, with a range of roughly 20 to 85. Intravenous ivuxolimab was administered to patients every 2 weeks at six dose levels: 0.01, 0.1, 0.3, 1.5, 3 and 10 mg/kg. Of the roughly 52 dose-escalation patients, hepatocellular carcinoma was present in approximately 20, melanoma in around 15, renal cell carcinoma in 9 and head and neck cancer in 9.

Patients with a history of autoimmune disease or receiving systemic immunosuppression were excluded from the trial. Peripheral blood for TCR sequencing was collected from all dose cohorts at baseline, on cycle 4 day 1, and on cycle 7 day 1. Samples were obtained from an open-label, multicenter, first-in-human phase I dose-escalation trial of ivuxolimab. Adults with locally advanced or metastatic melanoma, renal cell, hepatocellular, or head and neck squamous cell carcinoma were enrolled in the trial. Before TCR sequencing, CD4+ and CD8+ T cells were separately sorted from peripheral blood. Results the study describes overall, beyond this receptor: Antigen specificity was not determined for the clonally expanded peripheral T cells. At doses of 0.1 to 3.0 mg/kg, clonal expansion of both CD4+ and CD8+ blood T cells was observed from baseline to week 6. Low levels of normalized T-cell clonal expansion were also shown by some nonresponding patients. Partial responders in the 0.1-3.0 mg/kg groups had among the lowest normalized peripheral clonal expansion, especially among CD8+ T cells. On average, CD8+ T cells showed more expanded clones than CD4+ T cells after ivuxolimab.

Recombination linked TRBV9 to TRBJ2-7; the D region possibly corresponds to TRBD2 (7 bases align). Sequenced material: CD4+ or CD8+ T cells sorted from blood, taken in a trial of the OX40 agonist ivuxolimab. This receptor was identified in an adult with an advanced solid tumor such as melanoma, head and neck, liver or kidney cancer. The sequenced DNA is TGTGCCAGCAGCGTAGAGGGGGAGGGCTCCTACGAGCAGTACTTC. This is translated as CASSVEGEGSYEQYF.